This entry is about one T cell receptor (beta chain). What it recognizes is unknown. The source of the sample is a study of OX40 agonist ivuxolimab in advanced cancers. Points from the study as a whole: At doses 0.1 to 3.0 mg/kg, CD4+ and CD8+ clones expanded. Researchers did not determine the expanded peripheral T cells' antigen specificity.

Here immunoSEQ multiplex PCR was the method, and the copy in TCRdb shows in-frame clones only, minus some. This sample carries about 70,000 clones, 70% to 90% of them seen once, and the ten largest clones take 0.8% to 1.1%. V lost 4 bases, J lost 0 bases, and 19 bases lay in between. The germline V gene encodes CDR1 ENHRY and CDR2 SYGVKD. The CDR3 has 19 amino acids. Here the sequenced sample was CD4+ or CD8+ T cells sorted from blood, taken in a trial of the OX40 agonist ivuxolimab. This clonotype was obtained from an adult with an advanced solid tumor such as melanoma, head and neck, liver or kidney cancer. The chain is built from TRBV10-3 and TRBJ1-6; D ambiguous. The CDR3 nucleotides read TGTGCCATCAGTGCCCGCGGCCTAGCATCCAGCTCCTATAATTCACCCCTCCACTTT. As protein: CAISARGLASSSYNSPLHF.